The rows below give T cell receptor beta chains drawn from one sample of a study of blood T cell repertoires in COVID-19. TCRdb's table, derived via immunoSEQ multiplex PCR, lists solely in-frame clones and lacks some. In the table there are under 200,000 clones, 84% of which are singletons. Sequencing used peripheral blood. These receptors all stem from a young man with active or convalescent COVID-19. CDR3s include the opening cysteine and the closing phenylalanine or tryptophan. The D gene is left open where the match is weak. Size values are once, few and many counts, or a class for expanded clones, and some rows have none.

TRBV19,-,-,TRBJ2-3,CASSTSLVDTQYF,TGTGCCAGTAGCACCTCCCTAGTGGATACGCAGTATTTT
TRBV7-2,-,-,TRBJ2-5,CASSTPTVETQYF,TGTGCCAGCAGCACCCCGACAGTGGAGACCCAGTACTTC
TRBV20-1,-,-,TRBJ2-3,CSASWSGRTDTQYF,TGCAGTGCTAGTTGGAGCGGACGCACAGATACGCAGTATTTT
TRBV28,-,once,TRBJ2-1,CASSFSRGGEQFF,TGTGCCAGCAGTTTCTCCCGGGGAGGCGAGCAGTTCTTC
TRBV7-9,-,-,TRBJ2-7,CASSAGILYEQYF,TGTGCCAGCAGCGCCGGGATCCTCTACGAGCAGTACTTC
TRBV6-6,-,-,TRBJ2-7,CASSYGRNYEQYF,TGTGCCAGCAGTTACGGCAGAAACTACGAGCAGTACTTC
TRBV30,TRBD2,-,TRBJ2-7,CAWNWLAGGEQYF,TGTGCCTGGAATTGGCTAGCGGGTGGCGAGCAGTACTTC
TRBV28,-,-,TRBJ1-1,CASSLGGARTEAFF,TGTGCCAGCAGTTTAGGGGGGGCGCGGACTGAAGCTTTCTTT
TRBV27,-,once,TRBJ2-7,CASSTVGYEQYF,TGTGCCAGCAGTACCGTCGGTTACGAGCAGTACTTC
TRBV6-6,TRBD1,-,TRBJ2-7,CASNRGLSSYEQYF,TGTGCCAGCAACAGGGGGCTGAGCTCCTACGAGCAGTACTTC
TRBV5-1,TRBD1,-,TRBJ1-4,CASSSTGGAEKLFF,TGCGCCAGCAGCTCCACAGGGGGCGCTGAAAAACTGTTTTTT
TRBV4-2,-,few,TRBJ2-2,CASSQEPRNTGELFF,TGTGCCAGCAGCCAAGAACCGAGGAACACCGGGGAGCTGTTTTTT
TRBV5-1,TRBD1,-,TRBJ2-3,CASSLVGPDRVTDTQYF,TGCGCCAGCAGCTTGGTGGGACCGGACAGGGTCACAGATACGCAGTATTTT
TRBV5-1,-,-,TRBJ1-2,CASSNSPSRAYGYTF,TGCGCCAGCAGTAACAGTCCCAGCAGGGCTTATGGCTACACCTTC
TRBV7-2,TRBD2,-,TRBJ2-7,CASSSISGRASEQYF,TGTGCCAGCAGCTCGATTAGCGGGAGGGCGTCCGAGCAGTACTTC
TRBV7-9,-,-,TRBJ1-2,CASSQGLNYGYTF,TGTGCCAGCAGCCAAGGACTGAACTATGGCTACACCTTC
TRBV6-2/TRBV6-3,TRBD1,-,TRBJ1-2,CASSRQGERGYTF,TGTGCCAGCAGTCGACAGGGGGAGCGTGGCTACACCTTC
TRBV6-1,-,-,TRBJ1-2,CASSERARSNYGYTF,TGTGCCAGCAGTGAGCGGGCCAGGAGTAACTATGGCTACACCTTC
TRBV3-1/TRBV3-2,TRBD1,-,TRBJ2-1,CASSPQLSGQGFYNEQFF,TGTGCCAGCAGCCCGCAATTATCGGGACAGGGGTTCTACAATGAGCAGTTCTTC
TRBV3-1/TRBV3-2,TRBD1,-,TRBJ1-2,CASSPSGGQEGYTF,TGTGCCAGCAGCCCTTCCGGCGGACAGGAGGGCTACACCTTC
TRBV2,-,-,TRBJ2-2,CASTFLTPAANTGELFF,TGTGCCAGCACGTTCCTGACTCCTGCCGCGAACACCGGGGAGCTGTTTTTT
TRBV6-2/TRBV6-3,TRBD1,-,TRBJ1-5,CASSKGPGQGGGNQPQHF,TGTGCCAGCAGTAAAGGCCCGGGACAGGGTGGAGGCAATCAGCCCCAGCATTTT
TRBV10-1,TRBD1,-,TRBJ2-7,CASSESQDRGGYEQYF,TGCGCCAGCAGTGAGTCCCAGGACAGGGGAGGCTACGAGCAGTACTTC
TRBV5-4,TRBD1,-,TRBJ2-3,CASSLRDRGRDTQYF,TGTGCCAGCAGCTTACGGGACAGGGGTAGGGATACGCAGTATTTT
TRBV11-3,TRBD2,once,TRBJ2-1,CASSYDGTSGEVEQFF,TGTGCCAGCAGCTATGACGGGACTAGCGGGGAGGTTGAGCAGTTCTTC
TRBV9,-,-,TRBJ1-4,CASSGIATNEKLFF,TGTGCCAGTTCGGGGATTGCAACTAATGAAAAACTGTTTTTT